This TCR beta chain was sequenced in a study of OX40 agonist ivuxolimab in advanced cancers. Study context: Dose-escalation patients' cancers were hepatocellular carcinoma, melanoma, renal cell or head and neck cancer. Study conclusions and caveats: On average, a greater number of expanded clones characterised CD8+ T cells relative to CD4+. In the 0.1-3.0 mg/kg groups, partial responders showed among the lowest expansion. Normalized T-cell clonal expansion was also low in a subset of nonresponders.

CDR3 length: 14 residues. J was trimmed by 5 bases and V by 4 bases; bases with no gene match: 7. Germline CDR1 and CDR2: SGHNT and YYREEE (reference sequence). There are a few counts of this clone. Its target is not known. Repertoires were generated with immunoSEQ multiplex PCR, while TCRdb's copy carries only in-frame clones and drops some. The data contain 85,000 to 100,000 clones, 70% to 85% of them singletons. The V gene is TRBV5-4, the J gene TRBJ2-7, with 9 positions matching TRBD1. This specimen consisted of CD4+ or CD8+ T cells sorted from blood, obtained in a trial of the OX40 agonist ivuxolimab. The sequence derives from an adult with an advanced solid tumor such as melanoma, head and neck, liver or kidney cancer. CDR3 sequence: CASSQGQGLDEQYF. CDR3 nucleotides: TGTGCCAGCAGCCAGGGACAGGGACTGGACGAGCAGTACTTC. The full variable domain, in which reference TRBV5-4 and TRBJ2-7 provide the parts outside the CDR3, is ETGVTQSPTHLIKTRGQQVTLRCSSQSGHNTVSWYQQALGQGPQFIFQYYREEENGRGNFPPRFSGLQFPNYSSELNVNALELDDSALYLCASSQGQGLDEQYFGPGTRLTVT.